This entry is about one TCR beta chain. Some clones are missing from TCRdb's copy, which holds only in-frame ones; the method was immunoSEQ multiplex PCR. The sample yields some 27,000 clones, 89% seen once. The CDR3 is 17 residues long. The trim removed 6 bases at V and 1 base at J, leaving 8 bases unmatched. Germline loops: CDR1 MRHNA, CDR2 SNTAGT. This sample stems from a study of T cell changes during pregnancy in multiple sclerosis. The material sequenced was CD4+ T cells from peripheral blood mononuclear cells, taken in the first trimester of pregnancy. The chain joins TRBV6-4 to TRBJ2-1; the match to TRBD2 covers 11 bases. This clonotype was sampled from a female donor in good health, enrolled as a control in a pregnancy study. CDR3 amino acids: CASRTGSGRGSYNEQFF. CDR3 nucleotide sequence: TGTGCCAGCAGGACCGGTAGCGGGAGGGGATCCTACAATGAGCAGTTCTTC.